The clone carrying this T cell receptor (beta chain) was seen ten or more times. Original methodology: Using reference gene primer amplification, nucleated cell counts were estimated. Assay: immunoSEQ multiplex PCR; the TCRdb copy retains only in-frame clones and omits some. V, J and clone size are taken as reported in that table, and D and trimming were inferred from the DNA itself. Of roughly 260,000 clones listed, about nine tenths are singletons. The sample originates from a study of blood T cell repertoires in COVID-19. Study background: T cells, B-cell-depleted T cells, or PBMCs supplied cDNA or gDNA.

The CDR3 consists of 13 residues. The V end lost 0 bases, the J end lost 4 bases, and 7 bases lay between the germline ends. CDR1 and CDR2 (germline): SGHRS, YFSETQ. The V and J genes are TRBV5-1 and TRBJ1-2; D unresolved. The receptor's source is a woman aged 25 to 39 with acute COVID-19. The specimen sequenced was PBMCs or T cells enriched from blood (not recorded which). The CDR3 here is CASSLDGIYGYTF. For the CDR3, the DNA is TGCGCCAGCAGCTTGGACGGGATCTATGGCTACACCTTC.